One and the same sample provided the 6 T cell receptor beta chains below, sequenced in a study of blood T cells in healthy people across ages. It was with a sample-barcoded 5' primer and a J-beta primer mix that a second PCR of about 7 to 12 cycles was run. Each CDR3 protein is one row after TCRdb ran MiXCR on the 5' RACE reads. The profile shows under 1,100,000 distinct CDR3 sequences, 25% of them singletons. Separately, the same data were catalogued under a study of T cells of mothers and their children.

Material for sequencing was blood. Source of these receptors: a girl aged 2 to 9 in good health.

This clonotype appeared a single time. The chain has TRBV2 and TRBJ2-1, with 9 bases that match TRBD2. Germline-derived CDR1 and CDR2 are SNHLY and FYNNEI. The trim removed 1 base at V and 6 bases at J, leaving 4 bases unmatched. This CDR3 is built from 15 residues. The CDR3 spells CASSEGTSACNEQFF. As DNA, the CDR3 is TGTGCCAGCAGTGAAGGGACTAGCGCGTGCAATGAGCAGTTCTTC.

This chain links TRBV7-9 with TRBJ2-5; D possibly corresponds to TRBD2 (6 bases). The J call could be wrong; TRBJ2-7 is a better fit for the DNA end. The CDR3 consists of 14 residues. CDR1 SEHNR and CDR2 FQNEAQ come from the germline V gene (reference sequence). This CDR3 reads CASRPGSSSYEQYF. DNA for the CDR3: TGTGCCAGCCGGCCCGGGAGTTCTTCCTACGAGCAGTACTTC.

A few counts support this clonotype. The chain combines TRBV6-5 with TRBJ1-1, with 9 bases aligning to TRBD1. This CDR3 has 14 amino acids. Trimming at V came to 5 bases and at J to 5 bases, leaving 6 bases not matched to a gene. CDR1 MNHEY and CDR2 SVGAGI come from the germline V gene. CDR3 protein: CASSRDREDTEAFF. DNA of the CDR3: TGTGCCAGCAGTCGGGACAGGGAAGATACTGAAGCTTTCTTT.

This clonotype was observed a single time. V and J are TRBV6-5 and TRBJ1-4; TRBD1 aligns across 11 bases. With 5 bases clipped from V and 6 bases from J, the junction kept 2 bases outside the gene matches. Germline V gene data show CDR1 as MNHEY and CDR2 as SVGAGI. CDR3 length equals 14 residues. CDR3 protein: CASSRTGGDEKLFF. The CDR3 region has the DNA TGTGCCAGCAGTAGGACAGGGGGCGATGAAAAACTGTTTTTT.

This clonotype was recorded once. The CDR3 region has the DNA TGTGCCAGCAGCTATGGAAGCGGGGGAGAATATGGCTACACCTTC. It translates to CASSYGSGGEYGYTF. The rearrangement joins TRBV5-4 to TRBJ1-2; possibly TRBD1 for D (5 bases). CDR1 is SGHNT and CDR2 is YYREEE in the germline V gene (reference sequence). Trimming removed 3 bases from V and 5 bases from J, with 17 bases in between. This CDR3 region has 15 residues.

This clonotype was seen more than once but under ten times. This chain connects TRBV7-9 to TRBJ1-4; D remains unclear. V was trimmed by 2 bases and J by 10 bases, leaving 8 bases between them. Germline values: CDR1 SEHNR, CDR2 FQNEAQ (reference sequence). This CDR3 spans 12 amino acids. CDR3 region: CASSLPEGKLFF. The CDR3 bases are TGTGCCAGCAGCTTACCCGAAGGAAAACTGTTTTTT. Together with reference TRBV7-9 and TRBJ1-4, the CDR3 gives the full variable domain: DTGVSQNPRHKITKRGQNVTFRCDPISEHNRLYWYRQTLGQGPEFLTYFQNEAQLEKSRLLSDRFSAERPKGSFSTLEIQRTEQGDSAMYLCASSLPEGKLFFGSGTQLSVL.